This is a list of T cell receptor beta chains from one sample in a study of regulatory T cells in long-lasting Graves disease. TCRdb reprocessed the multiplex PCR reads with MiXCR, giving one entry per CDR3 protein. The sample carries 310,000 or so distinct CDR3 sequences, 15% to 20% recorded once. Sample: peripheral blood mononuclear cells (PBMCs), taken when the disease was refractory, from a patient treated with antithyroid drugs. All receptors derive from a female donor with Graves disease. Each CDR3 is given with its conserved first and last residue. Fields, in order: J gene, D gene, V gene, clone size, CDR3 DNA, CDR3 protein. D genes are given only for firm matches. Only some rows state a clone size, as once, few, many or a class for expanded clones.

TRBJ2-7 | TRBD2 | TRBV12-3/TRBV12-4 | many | TGTGCCAGCAGTTTAGATCGGGGACTAGCGGTCTACGAGCAGTACTTC | CASSLDRGLAVYEQYF
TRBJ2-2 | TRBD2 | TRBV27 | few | TGTGCCAGCAGTCCCACAGCTTGGCGGGAGAGGTCGAACACCGGGGAGCTGTTTTTT | CASSPTAWRERSNTGELFF
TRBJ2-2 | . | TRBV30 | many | TGTGCCTGGGGAGGGACGGGCCAAAACACCGGGGAGCTGTTTTTT | CAWGGTGQNTGELFF
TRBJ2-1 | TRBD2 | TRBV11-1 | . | TGTGCCAGCAGCGAACCGGGACTACCTTACAATGAGCAGTTCTTC | CASSEPGLPYNEQFF
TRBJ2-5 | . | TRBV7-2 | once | TGTGCCAGCGGGCTAGGGGGAAGCGTAGAGACCCAGTACTTC | CASGLGGSVETQYF
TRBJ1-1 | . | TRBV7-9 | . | TGTGCCAGCAGCCACCTACTCCAGGGCCCGAACACTGAAGCTTTCTTT | CASSHLLQGPNTEAFF
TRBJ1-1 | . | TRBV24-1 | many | TGTGCCACCAGTGAGGTAATGAACACTGAAGCTTTCTTT | CATSEVMNTEAFF
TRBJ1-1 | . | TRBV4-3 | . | TGCGCCAGCAGCCAACAGGGTCGAGTCACTGAAGCTTTCTTT | CASSQQGRVTEAFF
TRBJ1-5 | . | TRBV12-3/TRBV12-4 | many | TGTGCCAGCAGTTATACCGGGACAAAACATAGCAATCAGCCCCAGCATTTT | CASSYTGTKHSNQPQHF
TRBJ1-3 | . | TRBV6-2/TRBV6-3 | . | TGTGCCAGCAGTTCCGTAGCTCTCTCTGGAAACACCATATATTTT | CASSSVALSGNTIYF
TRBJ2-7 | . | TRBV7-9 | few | TGTGCCAGCAGCTTAGGCGCCTCTTGGGACGAGCAGTACTTC | CASSLGASWDEQYF
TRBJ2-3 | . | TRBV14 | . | TGTGCCAGCAGTTTAGGAACGGTGCACGCAGATACGCAGTATTTT | CASSLGTVHADTQYF
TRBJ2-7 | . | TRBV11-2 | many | TGTGCCAGCAGCTTAGGGATGGTAAGCTCCTACGAGCAGTACTTC | CASSLGMVSSYEQYF
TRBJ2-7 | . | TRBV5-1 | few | TGCGCCAGCAGCTTTCTGCAGGGGTGGGAGCAGTACTTC | CASSFLQGWEQYF
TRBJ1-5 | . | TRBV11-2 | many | TGTGCCAGCAGCTACACGGAGAATCAGCCCCAGCATTTT | CASSYTENQPQHF
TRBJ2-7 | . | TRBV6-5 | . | TGTGCCAGCAGTTACTCGATGGCAGGGTCCTACGAGCAGTACTTC | CASSYSMAGSYEQYF
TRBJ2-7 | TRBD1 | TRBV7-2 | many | TGTGCCAGCAGCTTAGCGGGCAGGGGGATAATCAACTCCTACGAGCAGTACTTC | CASSLAGRGIINSYEQYF
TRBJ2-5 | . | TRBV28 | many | TGTGCCAGCAGCGGGGTTGTGGGGACCCAGTACTTC | CASSGVVGTQYF
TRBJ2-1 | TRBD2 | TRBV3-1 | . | TGTGCCAGCAGCCGAAGGACTAGCGCTGAGCAGTTCTTC | CASSRRTSAEQFF
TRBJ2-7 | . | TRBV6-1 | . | TGTGCCAGCAGTGAACGGGGATACCCTCGCGAGCAGTACTTC | CASSERGYPREQYF
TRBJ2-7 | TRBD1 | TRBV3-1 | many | TGTGCCAGCAGCCACCGCACAGGGGCCTACGAGCAGTACTTC | CASSHRTGAYEQYF